Presented here are 26 T cell receptor beta chains from one specimen sequenced in a study of cytomegalovirus exposure and HLA in healthy donors. Both 60 Vbeta primers and 13 Jbeta primers went into the PCR. Only in-frame clones appear in the TCRdb table, and some are missing; sequencing was by immunoSEQ multiplex PCR. The data show roughly 120,000 clones, approximately 82% seen once. Specimen: PBMCs. These TCRs come from a woman under 30 in good health and CMV-seropositive.

This chain joins TRBV25-1 and TRBJ2-3; 7 bases fit TRBD2. The CDR3 totals 18 residues. Germline lookup yields CDR1 MGHDK and CDR2 SYGVNS. V trimming: 7 bases; J trimming: 0 bases; junction bases outside the gene matches: 16. The CDR3 nucleotides read TGTGCCAGCACCCACCCACTACTCGCGGGGGATAGCACAGATACGCAGTATTTT. It translates to CASTHPLLAGDSTDTQYF.

This clone was observed a single time. The J gene is TRBJ2-1, the V gene TRBV15; tentatively, D is TRBD1 (5 bases). Germline assignment: CDR1 LNHNV and CDR2 YYDKDF (reference sequence). Trimming took off 0 bases at V and 10 bases at J, with 10 bases between the two ends. The CDR3 runs to 13 residues. Here the CDR3 DNA reads TGTGCCACCAGCAGAGATGGGGCGTGGGAGCAGTTCTTC. The encoded protein is CATSRDGAWEQFF.

This clone was observed a handful of times. The chain combines TRBV21-1 with TRBJ2-7; the D call TRBD2 from the table was never checked on the DNA. TRBV21-1 has pseudogene status. The CDR3 runs 13 residues. DNA for the CDR3: TGTGCCGCACCCGAGCGCCGAGATTACGAGCAGTACTTC. Its protein product is CAAPERRDYEQYF.

This clone has only one observation. The V and J genes are TRBV5-4 and TRBJ2-7, with 10 bases that match TRBD2. Germline lookup yields CDR1 SGHNT and CDR2 YYREEE (reference sequence). CDR3 length: 16 amino acids. V dropped 2 bases and J dropped 1; count of bases not matched to a gene: 6. CDR3 sequence reads: CASSLMGTSVSYEQYF. CDR3 sequence (DNA): TGTGCCAGCAGCTTAATGGGGACTAGCGTTTCCTACGAGCAGTACTTC.

As for this clone: The junction differs from germline at one of its ends, possibly a read error. The chain has TRBV7-9 and TRBJ2-1, with 9 bases identical to TRBD1. CDR1 is SEHNR, CDR2 FQNEAQ, per germline (reference sequence). This CDR3 is 14 amino acids long. The chain's CDR3 is CSSSPGQGQPEQFF. For the CDR3, the DNA is TGTTCCAGCAGCCCGGGACAGGGACAACCTGAGCAGTTCTTC.

CDR3 loop: CASSPIGTGTPGETQYF. CDR3 DNA sequence: TGTGCCAGCTCACCAATCGGTACCGGGACACCAGGGGAGACCCAGTACTTC. This chain uses TRBV18 with TRBJ2-5, with a tentative D call TRBD1 (6 bases). The CDR3 runs to 17 residues. With 2 bases removed from V and 5 bases from J, the gap between germline ends came to 21 bases. Germline CDR1 KGHSH, CDR2 LQKENI.

The CDR3 here is CASSPNTDTQYF. For the CDR3, the DNA is TGCGCCAGCAGCCCCAACACAGATACGCAGTATTTT. V usage is TRBV5-1 and J usage is TRBJ2-3; no definite D call. The CDR3 has 12 amino acids. Germline V CDR1 and CDR2: SGHRS, YFSETQ. V lost 4 bases and J 2 bases, leaving 5 bases between the germline ends.

The V call is TRBV5-6, the J call TRBJ2-2; TRBD1 agrees at 7 bases. V lost 0 bases, J lost 6 bases, and 8 bases stayed unmatched. The length of the CDR3 is 16 residues. Germline V gene sequence: CDR1 SGHDT, CDR2 YYEEEE. In nucleotides, the CDR3 is TGTGCCAGCAGCTTGGATATCAGGGGGACCGCCGGGGAGCTGTTTTTT. Amino acids: CASSLDIRGTAGELFF.

The chain uses TRBV2 and TRBJ1-1; TRBD1 matches 7 bases. The CDR3 extends over 14 amino acids. CDR1 and CDR2 (germline): SNHLY, FYNNEI. With V trimmed by 4 bases and J by 4 bases, 6 bases remained unmatched. CDR3 sequence reads: CASSGSGGGTEAFF. The CDR3 region has the DNA TGTGCCAGCAGTGGGTCAGGGGGTGGCACTGAAGCTTTCTTT.

The chain carries TRBV5-1 and TRBJ1-6, with D perhaps matching TRBD1 (6 bases). With 0 bases removed from V and 7 bases from J, the gap between germline ends came to 14 bases. From germline, CDR1 is SGHRS and CDR2 YFSETQ. The CDR3 is 16 amino acids. CDR3 amino acids: CASSLGGGSGNSPLHF. DNA of the CDR3: TGCGCCAGCAGCTTGGGCGGGGGCTCAGGCAATTCACCCCTCCACTTT.

This chain connects TRBV7-2 to TRBJ2-5, with 12 bases that match TRBD2. J gave up 1 base and V 4 bases, and 1 base lay outside the gene matches. The germline CDR1 and CDR2 sequences are SGHTA and FQGNSA. CDR3 length equals 15 residues. The CDR3 DNA follows: TGTGCCAGCAGCTCTAGCGGGGGGGCCCAAGAGACCCAGTACTTC. Its translation: CASSSSGGAQETQYF.

This clone was observed a single time. The germline gene is not matched at one end of the junction; a read error may be the cause. Other nucleotide sequences in the sample specify the same CDR3. The V call is TRBV29-1, the J call TRBJ2-1, with D possibly matching TRBD2 (6 bases). Germline values: CDR1 SQVTM, CDR2 ANQGSEA. The CDR3 is made up of 10 amino acids. The CDR3 DNA follows: TGCAGCGCGGGAGCCACTGAGCAATTCTTC. Amino acid sequence: CSAGATEQFF.

The chain combines TRBV28 with TRBJ2-5, with D perhaps matching TRBD2 (5 bases). This CDR3 region has 13 residues. V lost 1 base to trimming and J lost 7 bases, with 10 bases between them. Per germline, CDR1 MDHEN and CDR2 SYDVKM. CDR3 DNA: TGTGCCAGCAGTTTATACGGGGTAGGGACCCAGTACTTC. Translated: CASSLYGVGTQYF.

This clone was detected once. The chain is built from TRBV4-1 and TRBJ2-3, with 9 bases matching TRBD1. This CDR3 region has 16 residues. Germline V gene sequence: CDR1 MGHRA, CDR2 YSYEKL. V gave up 3 bases and J gave up 4 bases; unmatched junction bases: 8. The DNA of the CDR3 is TGCGCCAGCAGCCAGAAACAGGGGGCGCTTGCAGATACGCAGTATTTT. Amino acids: CASSQKQGALADTQYF.

The chain is built from TRBV30 and TRBJ1-3, with a possible D match to TRBD1 (5 bases). Trimming removed 5 bases from V and 0 bases from J, with 5 bases in between. The CDR3 totals 12 residues. CDR1 is GTSNPN, CDR2 SVGIG, per germline (reference sequence). The CDR3 DNA is TGTGCCTGGGGGGCCTCTGGAAACACCATATATTTT. The encoded protein is CAWGASGNTIYF.

This rearrangement joins TRBV27 to TRBJ1-6; tentatively, D is TRBD1 (5 bases). The CDR3 runs to 13 residues. V lost 5 bases to trimming and J lost 9 bases, with 11 bases between them. Looked up from germline, CDR1 is MNHEY and CDR2 is SMNVEV (reference sequence). The CDR3: CASSRSRVSPLHF. CDR3 bases: TGTGCCAGCAGTCGATCCAGGGTTTCACCCCTCCACTTT.

This clone was seen only a few times. An end of the junction differs from the germline gene, which may be a read error. The CDR3 here is CASAKVWRGF. The CDR3 bases are TGTGCCAGCGCTAAGGTTTGGCGGGGCTTC. The J gene is TRBJ1-2, the V gene TRBV25-1; D uncertain. CDR3 length equals 10 residues. Germline CDR1 MGHDK, CDR2 SYGVNS.

The chain links TRBV19 to TRBJ1-1, with D unclear. Per the germline V gene, CDR1 is LNHDA and CDR2 is SQIVND (reference sequence). There are 14 residues in the CDR3. V was shortened by 5 bases and J by 1 base, with 11 bases between the two germline ends. CDR3 residues: CASSLDLGNTEAFF. CDR3 in DNA: TGTGCCAGTAGTCTCGACTTGGGGAACACTGAAGCTTTCTTT.

J is TRBJ1-3 and V is TRBV20-1, with 7 nucleotides matching TRBD1. This CDR3 region has 11 residues. Germline V gene lookup returns CDR1 DFQATT and CDR2 SNEGSKA (reference sequence). With V trimmed by 6 bases and J by 8 bases, 4 bases remained unmatched. CDR3 region: CSARQGDTIYF. The CDR3 bases are TGCAGTGCCCGACAGGGAGACACCATATATTTT.

J is TRBJ2-7 and V is TRBV5-1, with 7 positions matching TRBD1. J lost 6 bases, V lost 5 bases, and 11 bases had no gene match. Germline lookup yields CDR1 SGHRS and CDR2 YFSETQ. This CDR3 is 14 amino acids long. CDR3 in amino acids: CASSPGQVDGEQYF. The CDR3 DNA reads as TGCGCCAGCAGTCCCGGACAGGTGGATGGCGAGCAGTACTTC.

The chain links TRBV6-5 to TRBJ2-7, with a tentative D call TRBD2 (7 bases). The CDR3 has 11 amino acids. Per the germline V gene, CDR1 is MNHEY and CDR2 is SVGAGI. The V end lost 5 bases, the J end lost 6 bases, and 8 bases lay between the germline ends. The CDR3 region has the DNA TGTGCCAGCAGTAGGGGGGGCGAGCAGTACTTC. It translates to CASSRGGEQYF.

This chain joins TRBV19 and TRBJ2-1; D possibly corresponds to TRBD2 (6 bases). Trimming shortened V by 1 base and J by 8 bases, and 15 bases separated the two germline ends. Per the germline V gene, CDR1 is LNHDA and CDR2 is SQIVND (reference sequence). CDR3 size: 15 residues. CDR3 sequence (DNA): TGTGCCAGTAGTATAGGCGGGGCTAGCCTCCATGAGCAGTTCTTC. Amino acid sequence: CASSIGGASLHEQFF.

The chain couples TRBV5-5 to TRBJ2-7, with a tentative D call TRBD2 (5 bases). The CDR3 contains 14 residues. Germline CDR1 SGHKS, CDR2 YYEKEE (reference sequence). The V and J ends lost 0 bases and 3 bases respectively, with 10 bases between them. CDR3 sequence (DNA): TGTGCCAGCAGCTTGGGGAGCGGCTACTACGAGCAGTACTTC. It encodes CASSLGSGYYEQYF.

This clone came up a few times. The chain has TRBV7-3 and TRBJ2-1; D perhaps matches TRBD2 (5 bases). This CDR3 has 15 amino acids. The germline gives CDR1 SGHTA, CDR2 FQGTGA. V lost 5 bases to trimming and J lost 2 bases, with 13 bases between them. CDR3 residues: CASSLTGSPYNEQFF. In DNA form, the CDR3 reads TGTGCCAGCAGCCTTACGGGGTCGCCCTACAATGAGCAGTTCTTC.

This chain links TRBV7-9 with TRBJ2-1, with D possibly TRBD1 on 5 matching bases. CDR3 length equals 14 residues. CDR1 and CDR2 from the germline V gene are SEHNR and FQNEAQ (reference sequence). V dropped 6 bases and J dropped 0 bases, with 9 bases sitting between them. CDR3 bases: TGTGCCAGCAGGGGGCCCTCCTCCTACAATGAGCAGTTCTTC. Its protein product is CASRGPSSYNEQFF. The full variable domain, with the rest looked up from reference TRBV7-9 and TRBJ2-1, is DTGVSQNPRHKITKRGQNVTFRCDPISEHNRLYWYRQTLGQGPEFLTYFQNEAQLEKSRLLSDRFSAERPKGSFSTLEIQRTEQGDSAMYLCASRGPSSYNEQFFGPGTRLTVL.

Here the CDR3 DNA reads TGTGCCAGCAGCTATCAGAATCAGCCCCAGCATTTT. It codes for CASSYQNQPQHF. The V call is TRBV14, the J call TRBJ1-5; D uncertain. The V and J ends lost 5 bases and 4 bases respectively, with 6 bases between them. Germline V CDR1 and CDR2: SGHDN, FVKESK. The CDR3 is 12 amino acids.